Below are 29 T cell receptor beta chains sequenced from a single sample in a study of early stage breast cancer tumors. TCRdb's copy holds only in-frame clones and misses some; the assay was immunoSEQ multiplex PCR. The table records 25,000 to 30,000 clones, roughly two thirds of them present only once. Sequenced: blood. The receptors derive from a person aged 45-60 years with breast cancer.

This clone showed up just a few times. Here the CDR3 reads CASSPGDANVLTF. The CDR3 bases are TGTGCCAGCAGCCCGGGTGATGCCAACGTCCTGACTTTC. The chain is built from TRBV9 and TRBJ2-6, with unresolved D. The V and J ends lost 4 bases and 7 bases respectively, with 9 bases between them. Germline V gene lookup returns CDR1 SGDLS and CDR2 YYNGEE. The CDR3 covers 13 residues. The whole variable domain, remainder taken from reference TRBV9 and TRBJ2-6, is DSGVTQTPKHLITATGQRVTLRCSPRSGDLSVYWYQQSLDQGLQFLIQYYNGEERAKGNILERFSAQQFPDLHSELNLSSLELGDSALYFCASSPGDANVLTFGAGSRLTVL.

By sample share, this clone is medium-sized. The V and J genes are TRBV6-5 and TRBJ1-3; D gene uncertain. This CDR3 has 15 residues. The V end lost 0 bases, the J end lost 0 bases, and 6 bases lay between the germline ends. Germline values: CDR1 MNHEY, CDR2 SVGAGI. CDR3 nucleotides: TGTGCCAGCAGTTACTCGGCAGTCTCTGGAAACACCATATATTTT. Its translation is CASSYSAVSGNTIYF.

The rearrangement uses TRBV5-1 and TRBJ2-7; D may be TRBD1 (6 bases). V gave up 3 bases and J gave up 1 base, with 11 bases separating them. This CDR3 comprises 14 residues. Germline CDR1 and CDR2: SGHRS and YFSETQ. The CDR3 DNA reads TGCGCCAGCAGCTCCAGGGGTCCGTCCTACGAGCAGTACTTC. Protein product: CASSSRGPSYEQYF.

This clone came up once. This sequence joins TRBV4-1 and TRBJ2-1; D possibly corresponds to TRBD2 (5 bases). This CDR3 comprises 15 residues. V lost 4 bases to trimming and J lost 2 bases, with 12 bases between them. Germline V gives CDR1 MGHRA, CDR2 YSYEKL. The CDR3 coding sequence is TGCGCCAGCAGCCGATCGACTACTGCCTACAATGAGCAGTTCTTC. It yields the protein CASSRSTTAYNEQFF.

CDR3 in DNA: TGCAGCGTTGGAGGGGCTGGGGGCAATCAGCCCCAGCATTTT. As protein: CSVGGAGGNQPQHF. V usage is TRBV29-1 and J usage is TRBJ1-5; maybe TRBD1 (5 bases). V dropped 4 bases and J dropped 2 bases, with 12 bases sitting between them. Germline V gives CDR1 SQVTM, CDR2 ANQGSEA. The CDR3 length is 14 residues.

The V and J genes are TRBV7-2 and TRBJ2-6; D is ambiguous. Germline-derived CDR1 and CDR2 are SGHTA and FQGNSA. The CDR3 spans 17 residues. Trimming pared 2 bases from V and 4 bases from J, leaving 15 bases between. CDR3 region: CASSLTGRPVGANVLTF. The DNA for the CDR3 is TGTGCCAGCAGCTTAACCGGCAGGCCCGTCGGGGCCAACGTCCTGACTTTC.

The chain recombines TRBV10-3 with TRBJ2-3; 9 bases are shared with TRBD2. Looked up from germline, CDR1 is ENHRY and CDR2 is SYGVKD. Trimming at V came to 4 bases and at J to 2 bases, leaving 7 bases not matched to a gene. There are 16 residues in the CDR3. CDR3 residues: CAISGLAGLNTDTQYF. CDR3 coding DNA: TGTGCCATCAGTGGTCTAGCGGGACTGAACACAGATACGCAGTATTTT.

This sequence joins TRBV7-8 and TRBJ2-3; 7 nucleotides line up with TRBD2. Germline-derived CDR1 and CDR2 are SGHVS and FQNEAQ. V shed 2 bases and J 4 bases; nucleotides not matched to a gene: 9. CDR3 size: 16 residues. The CDR3 nucleotides are TGTGCCAGCAGCTTAATGGCGGGAGTCTTCGCAGATACGCAGTATTTT. Translating gives CASSLMAGVFADTQYF.

V is TRBV19 and J is TRBJ2-7; a possible D gene is TRBD1 (7 bases). In germline, CDR1 is LNHDA, CDR2 SQIVND (reference sequence). V was cut by 1 base and J by 5 bases, with 15 bases left in between. The CDR3 has 15 residues. CDR3 in amino acids: CASSIGQGGRDEQYF. The CDR3 coding sequence is TGTGCCAGTAGTATAGGACAGGGAGGTCGGGACGAGCAGTACTTC.

The chain carries TRBV19 and TRBJ2-1; TRBD2 matches 12 bases. CDR3 length: 15 residues. With 6 bases clipped from V and 3 bases from J, the junction kept 3 bases outside the gene matches. CDR1 LNHDA and CDR2 SQIVND come from the germline V gene (reference sequence). The CDR3 protein is CASSSSGRVYNEQFF. The CDR3 nucleotides are TGTGCCAGTAGCTCTAGCGGGAGGGTCTACAATGAGCAGTTCTTC. Full variable domain (outside the CDR3, taken from reference TRBV19 and TRBJ2-1): DGGITQSPKYLFRKEGQNVTLSCEQNLNHDAMYWYRQDPGQGLRLIYYSQIVNDFQKGDIAEGYSVSREKKESFPLTVTSAQKNPTAFYLCASSSSGRVYNEQFFGPGTRLTVL.

This sequence joins TRBV7-2 and TRBJ2-7, with 7 bases aligning to TRBD2. CDR1 SGHTA and CDR2 FQGNSA come from the germline V gene. The CDR3 extends over 15 amino acids. With 5 bases clipped from V and 6 bases from J, the junction kept 13 bases outside the gene matches. The CDR3 bases are TGTGCCAGCAGCCAGGGAAGCGGGAACCCGATCGAGCAGTACTTC. Translation gives CASSQGSGNPIEQYF.

J is TRBJ2-4 and V is TRBV19; 9 positions agree with TRBD1. V trimming: 0 bases; J trimming: 1 base; junction bases outside the gene matches: 7. The CDR3 contains 18 residues. CDR1 is LNHDA and CDR2 is SQIVND in the germline V gene (reference sequence). The CDR3: CASSIDAGTGFAKNIQYF. The CDR3 bases are TGTGCCAGTAGTATAGACGCCGGGACAGGGTTTGCCAAAAACATTCAGTACTTC.

J is TRBJ2-2 and V is TRBV27; 11 nucleotides align to TRBD1. Trimming removed 1 base from V and 7 bases from J; junction bases left unmatched: 5. Germline V gives CDR1 MNHEY, CDR2 SMNVEV (reference sequence). This CDR3 has 16 residues. CDR3 protein: CASSLFGQGAHGELFF. In DNA form, the CDR3 reads TGTGCCAGCAGTTTATTCGGACAGGGGGCTCACGGGGAGCTGTTTTTT.

The chain has TRBV6-5 and TRBJ1-1; maybe TRBD1 (5 bases). CDR3 length: 13 amino acids. V gave up 7 bases and J gave up 1 base, with 10 bases separating them. Germline loops: CDR1 MNHEY, CDR2 SVGAGI. The CDR3 nucleotides read TGTGCCAGCACTGGGACGGGGAACACTGAAGCTTTCTTT. Amino acids: CASTGTGNTEAFF.

The CDR3 sequence is CASSLRGGPHEQYF. CDR3 coding DNA: TGCGCCAGCAGCTTGAGGGGGGGACCGCACGAGCAGTACTTC. The chain links TRBV5-1 to TRBJ2-7; tentative D call: TRBD2 (7 bases). V dropped 1 base and J dropped 5 bases, with 13 bases sitting between them. The CDR3 is 14 residues long. Germline V lookup: CDR1 SGHRS, CDR2 YFSETQ. Full variable domain (remainder filled in from reference TRBV5-1 and TRBJ2-7): KAGVTQTPRYLIKTRGQQVTLSCSPISGHRSVSWYQQTPGQGLQFLFEYFSETQRNKGNFPGRFSGRQFSNSRSEMNVSTLELGDSALYLCASSLRGGPHEQYFGPGTRLTVT.

The rearrangement uses TRBV6-5 and TRBJ2-1, with a weak D call TRBD2 (5 bases). The V end lost 4 bases, the J end lost 7 bases, and 14 bases lay between the germline ends. The length of the CDR3 is 14 residues. CDR1 is MNHEY and CDR2 is SVGAGI in the germline V gene. The CDR3 sequence: CASSSRASRNEQFF. The CDR3 nucleotides read TGTGCCAGCAGTTCCCGCGCTAGCAGGAATGAGCAGTTCTTC.

V usage is TRBV11-2 and J usage is TRBJ2-7; 7 bases agree with TRBD2. This CDR3 has 15 amino acids. Looked up from germline, CDR1 is SGHAT and CDR2 is FQNNGV. Losses at the gene ends were 6 bases for V and 0 bases for J; bases not matched to a gene: 8. The CDR3 region has the DNA TGTGCCAGCAGTCGTATCGCGGGAGCCTCCTACGAGCAGTACTTC. This codes for CASSRIAGASYEQYF.

J is TRBJ2-7 and V is TRBV6-6; D remains unclear. The CDR3 runs 11 residues. Germline V CDR1 and CDR2: MNHNY, SVGAGI (reference sequence). V gave up 4 bases and J gave up 6 bases, with 7 bases separating them. The CDR3 sequence is CASSSAFEQYF. Written as DNA, the CDR3 is TGTGCCAGCAGTTCCGCGTTCGAGCAGTACTTC.

This clone has just a few counts. The chain links TRBV29-1 to TRBJ1-2; TRBD1 might be the D (5 bases). V shed 1 base and J shed 6 bases, with 12 bases lying between them. The CDR3 runs 13 residues. Germline CDR1 reads SQVTM; CDR2 reads ANQGSEA. The CDR3, as DNA: TGCAGCGTTGAAGTACAGCGCAGGGATGGCTACACCTTC. Translated: CSVEVQRRDGYTF.

The chain couples TRBV11-1 to TRBJ2-3, with D perhaps matching TRBD1 (5 bases). Trimming removed 4 bases from V and 8 bases from J, with 16 bases in between. The CDR3 has 14 amino acids. CDR1 and CDR2 (germline): SGHAT, FQDESV (reference sequence). The chain's CDR3 is CASSSLDRLGTQYF. CDR3 DNA sequence: TGTGCCAGCAGCTCCCTCGACAGACTGGGTACGCAGTATTTT.

CDR3 loop: CASSLGVIRDGYTF. The CDR3 DNA reads TGTGCCAGCAGCTTAGGAGTTATTCGCGACGGCTACACCTTC. The chain carries TRBV7-2 and TRBJ1-2, with D unclear. CDR1 and CDR2 from the germline V gene are SGHTA and FQGNSA. The CDR3 has 14 residues. V dropped 1 base and J dropped 8 bases, with 14 bases sitting between them.

The genes are TRBV2 and TRBJ1-3; D not resolved. CDR1 is SNHLY, CDR2 FYNNEI, per germline. Between the trimmed V and J ends, which lost 3 bases and 0 bases, there was a span of 9 bases. The CDR3 spans 15 residues. The CDR3 loop reads CASSEWADSGNTIYF. The CDR3, as DNA: TGTGCCAGCAGTGAGTGGGCGGACTCTGGAAACACCATATATTTT.

The chain carries TRBV19 and TRBJ1-2, with 7 bases that match TRBD1. This CDR3 contains 16 residues. Germline trimming cut 5 bases from V and 3 bases from J; bases unmatched to any gene: 12. CDR1 LNHDA and CDR2 SQIVND come from the germline V gene (reference sequence). This CDR3 is CASSPSGTAPYYGYTF. The CDR3 bases are TGTGCCAGTAGTCCCTCAGGGACAGCGCCATACTATGGCTACACCTTC. Combining the CDR3 with reference TRBV19 and TRBJ1-2 gives the whole variable domain DGGITQSPKYLFRKEGQNVTLSCEQNLNHDAMYWYRQDPGQGLRLIYYSQIVNDFQKGDIAEGYSVSREKKESFPLTVTSAQKNPTAFYLCASSPSGTAPYYGYTFGSGTRLTVV.

V gene TRBV7-8 combines with J gene TRBJ2-5; the D gene is possibly TRBD1 (6 bases). The CDR3 consists of 12 residues. V lost 5 bases and J lost 11, with 15 bases in between. Germline V gives CDR1 SGHVS, CDR2 FQNEAQ. The CDR3 spells CASSSNRVRQYF. CDR3 DNA: TGTGCCAGCAGCAGTAACAGGGTCAGACAGTACTTC.

The chain has TRBV18 and TRBJ1-5; D remains unclear. V was cut by 4 bases and J by 2 bases, with 9 bases left in between. Germline CDR1 is KGHSH and CDR2 is LQKENI. The CDR3 contains 14 residues. DNA of the CDR3: TGTGCCAGCTCACAGGGTATTGGCAATCAGCCCCAGCATTTT. Translation: CASSQGIGNQPQHF.

The chain combines TRBV6-4 with TRBJ2-1; 9 bases align to TRBD2. The CDR3 is 17 amino acids. CDR1 MRHNA and CDR2 SNTAGT come from the germline V gene. V dropped 11 bases and J dropped 7; count of bases not matched to a gene: 21. The CDR3 DNA reads as TGTGCCCGTCGTGTCGGGACTAGCATTGTGGGCCGAAATGAGCAGTTCTTC. This gives the protein CARRVGTSIVGRNEQFF.

The V call is TRBV11-2, the J call TRBJ2-7; D may be TRBD1 or TRBD2 (5 bases each). CDR3 size: 13 residues. Germline lookup yields CDR1 SGHAT and CDR2 FQNNGV. The germline V and J ends were trimmed by 6 bases and 3 bases, with 12 bases remaining between them. CDR3 in amino acids: CASSWDGVYEQYF. The CDR3 DNA is TGTGCCAGCAGTTGGGACGGAGTCTACGAGCAGTACTTC.

The chain uses TRBV6-5 and TRBJ2-7; 12 bases are shared with TRBD2. The CDR3 consists of 15 residues. Germline CDR1 and CDR2: MNHEY and SVGAGI. The V and J ends lost 6 bases and 4 bases, in that order; junction bases with no gene match: 7. CDR3 amino acids: CASSPGLAGKYEQYF. Here the CDR3 DNA reads TGTGCCAGCAGCCCCGGACTAGCGGGAAAGTACGAGCAGTACTTC.

The chain is built from TRBV19 and TRBJ2-7; D possibly corresponds to TRBD2 (5 bases). Trimming took off 5 bases at V and 3 bases at J, with 8 bases between the two ends. The CDR3 consists of 12 residues. Germline loops: CDR1 LNHDA, CDR2 SQIVND (reference sequence). In nucleotides, the CDR3 is TGTGCCAGTAGTCGGGGAGTCTACGAGCAGTACTTC. Protein: CASSRGVYEQYF.